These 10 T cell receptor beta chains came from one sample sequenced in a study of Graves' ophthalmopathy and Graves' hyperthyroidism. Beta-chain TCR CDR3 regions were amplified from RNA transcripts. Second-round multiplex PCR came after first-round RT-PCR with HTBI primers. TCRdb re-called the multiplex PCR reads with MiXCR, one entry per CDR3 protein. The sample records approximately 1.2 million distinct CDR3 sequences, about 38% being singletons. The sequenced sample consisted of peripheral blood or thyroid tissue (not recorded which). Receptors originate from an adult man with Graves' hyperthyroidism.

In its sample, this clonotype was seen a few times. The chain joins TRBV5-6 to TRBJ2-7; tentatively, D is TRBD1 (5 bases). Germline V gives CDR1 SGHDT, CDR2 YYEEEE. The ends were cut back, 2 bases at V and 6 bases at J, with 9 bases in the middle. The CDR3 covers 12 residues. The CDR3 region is CASSFQGTEQYF. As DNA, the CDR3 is TGTGCCAGCAGCTTCCAGGGTACCGAGCAGTACTTC.

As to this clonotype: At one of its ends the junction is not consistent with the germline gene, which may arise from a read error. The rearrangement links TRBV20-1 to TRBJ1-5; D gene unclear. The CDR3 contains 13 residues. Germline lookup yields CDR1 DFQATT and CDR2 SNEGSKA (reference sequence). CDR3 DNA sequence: TGCAGTGCCAGAGGGTTGGAGAATCAGCCCCAGCATTTT. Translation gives CSARGLENQPQHF.

The CDR3 coding sequence is TGCAGCGTTGAAGTCCCTGACAGGAACCCCTACGAGCAGTACTTC. As protein: CSVEVPDRNPYEQYF. The genes are TRBV29-1 and TRBJ2-7; possibly TRBD1 for D (6 bases). V dropped 1 base and J dropped 2 bases, with 15 bases sitting between them. This CDR3 region has 15 residues. Germline CDR1 reads SQVTM; CDR2 reads ANQGSEA.

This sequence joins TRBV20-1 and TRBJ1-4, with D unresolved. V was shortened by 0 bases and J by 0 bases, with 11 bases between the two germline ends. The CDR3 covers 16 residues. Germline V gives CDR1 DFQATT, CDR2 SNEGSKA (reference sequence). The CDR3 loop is CSARDVLDATNEKLFF. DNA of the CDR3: TGCAGTGCTAGAGATGTCCTGGATGCAACTAATGAAAAACTGTTTTTT.

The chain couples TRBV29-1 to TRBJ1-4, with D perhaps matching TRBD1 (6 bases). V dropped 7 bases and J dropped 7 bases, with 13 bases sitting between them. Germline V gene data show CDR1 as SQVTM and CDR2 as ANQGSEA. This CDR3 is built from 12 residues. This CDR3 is CSGIQGSEKLFF. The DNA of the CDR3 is TGCAGCGGGATCCAGGGGAGTGAAAAACTGTTTTTT.

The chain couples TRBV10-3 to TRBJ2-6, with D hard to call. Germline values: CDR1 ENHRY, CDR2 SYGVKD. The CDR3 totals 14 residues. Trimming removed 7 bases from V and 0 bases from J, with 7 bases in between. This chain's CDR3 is CAINDHSGANVLTF. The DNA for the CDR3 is TGTGCCATCAACGACCACTCTGGGGCCAACGTCCTGACTTTC.

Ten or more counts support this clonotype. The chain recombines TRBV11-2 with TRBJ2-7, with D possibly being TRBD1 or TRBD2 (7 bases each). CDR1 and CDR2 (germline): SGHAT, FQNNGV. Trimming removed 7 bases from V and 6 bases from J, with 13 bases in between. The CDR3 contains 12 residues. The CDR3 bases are TGTGCCAGCACCATCAGGGGGGGCGAGCAGTACTTC. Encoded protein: CASTIRGGEQYF.

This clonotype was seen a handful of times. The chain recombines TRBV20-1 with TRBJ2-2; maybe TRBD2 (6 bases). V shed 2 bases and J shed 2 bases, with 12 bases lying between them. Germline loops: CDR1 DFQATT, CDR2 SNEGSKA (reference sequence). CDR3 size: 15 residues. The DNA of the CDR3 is TGCAGTGCTAGAAAAGTAGCGGTAAACACCGGGGAGCTGTTTTTT. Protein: CSARKVAVNTGELFF.

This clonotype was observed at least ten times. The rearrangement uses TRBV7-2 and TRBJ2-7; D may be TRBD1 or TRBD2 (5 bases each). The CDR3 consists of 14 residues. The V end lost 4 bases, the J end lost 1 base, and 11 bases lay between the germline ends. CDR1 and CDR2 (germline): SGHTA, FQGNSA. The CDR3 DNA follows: TGTGCCAGCAGCTACTCCGGGGCGTCCTACGAGCAGTACTTC. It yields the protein CASSYSGASYEQYF.

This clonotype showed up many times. The CDR3 reads CASSLDEGQGNTEAFF. Here the CDR3 DNA reads TGCGCCAGCAGCTTGGATGAGGGACAGGGAAACACTGAAGCTTTCTTT. The V and J genes are TRBV5-1 and TRBJ1-1; 9 bases align to TRBD1. Germline CDR1 is SGHRS and CDR2 is YFSETQ. The CDR3 spans 16 residues. Germline trimming cut 0 bases from V and 2 bases from J; bases unmatched to any gene: 5.